This T cell receptor (beta chain) emerged from a study of technical replicates of blood from several donors. Some clones are missing from TCRdb's copy, which holds only in-frame ones; the method was immunoSEQ multiplex PCR. The data contain tens of thousands of clones, more than 90% of them singletons. This clone has just a few counts. The V gene's germline CDR1 is SGHNT and CDR2 YYREEE (reference sequence). J lost 3 bases, V lost 4 bases, and 9 bases had no gene match. The CDR3 spans 16 residues. Material: T cells isolated from PBMCs. The clonotype comes from a human donor in good health. The chain recombines TRBV5-4 with TRBJ2-1; TRBD1 matches at 8 bases. The chain's CDR3 is CASSRIQGGRYNEQFF. CDR3 bases: TGTGCCAGCAGCCGAATACAGGGGGGCCGCTACAATGAGCAGTTCTTC.